The 27 T cell receptor beta chains reported below all come from one sample, sequenced in a study of glioma-infiltrating T cells. TCR alpha and beta CDR3 regions were amplified from RNA using iRepertoire nested multiplex PCR. TCRdb recomputed calls from the multiplex PCR reads with MiXCR, one row per CDR3 protein. The repertoire includes approximately 120,000 distinct CDR3 sequences, roughly 24% of them detected once, and nearly 15% sits in the top ten. Sequenced: glioma tissue, nonneoplastic brain tissue, or PBMCs (not recorded which). These receptors were collected from a human donor with low-grade glioma or glioblastoma, undergoing nonglioma brain surgery, or in good health (not recorded which).

A note on this clonotype: A read error is possible here, since a much larger clone lies one base away. The J gene is TRBJ2-7, the V gene TRBV7-2; no firm D call. Germline-derived CDR1 and CDR2 are SGHTA and FQGNSA. The CDR3 consists of 12 residues. The CDR3, as DNA: TGTGCCAGCAGCTTAGTCCTCTACGAGCAGAACTTC. This translates into CASSLVLYEQNF.

The count of this clonotype is one. Mismatch with germline at one junction end may stem from a read error. V gene TRBV3-1 combines with J gene TRBJ2-7, with D maybe TRBD2 (6 bases). This CDR3 is built from 16 residues. CDR1 LGHDT and CDR2 YNNKEL come from the germline V gene (reference sequence). The CDR3 loop is CASIQDWGETSYEQYF. The DNA of the CDR3 is TGTGCCAGCATCCAAGATTGGGGGGAAACATCCTACGAGCAGTACTTC.

Many counts were recorded for this clonotype. The V gene is TRBV10-3, the J gene TRBJ2-3; D ambiguous. The CDR3 length is 10 residues. Germline V gives CDR1 ENHRY, CDR2 SYGVKD. The germline V and J ends were trimmed by 8 bases and 5 bases, with 5 bases remaining between them. The CDR3 bases are TGTGCCATCTCCGGAGATACGCAGTATTTT. This translates into CAISGDTQYF.

This clonotype was counted ten times or more. The J gene is TRBJ1-1, the V gene TRBV6-1; TRBD1 might be the D (5 bases). The CDR3 length is 13 residues. V gave up 5 bases and J gave up 2 bases, with 9 bases separating them. Germline CDR1 reads MNHNS; CDR2 reads SASEGT. The CDR3, as DNA: TGTGCCAGCAGTCTCGGGACTAACACTGAAGCTTTCTTT. Translation gives CASSLGTNTEAFF.

Ten or more counts support this clonotype. This chain uses TRBV15 with TRBJ2-7; perhaps TRBD2 as D (6 bases). The CDR3 contains 18 residues. CDR1 is LNHNV and CDR2 is YYDKDF in the germline V gene (reference sequence). Trimming stripped 5 bases from V and 3 bases from J, with 26 bases between. DNA for the CDR3: TGTGCCACCAGCCCTCGTCTTTGGGAGGCGAAAACCTTCTACGAGCAGTACTTC. As protein: CATSPRLWEAKTFYEQYF.

This clonotype was recorded many times. V is TRBV7-2 and J is TRBJ2-7, with TRBD2 identical over 7 bases. In germline, CDR1 is SGHTA, CDR2 FQGNSA. With V trimmed by 2 bases and J by 3 bases, 7 bases remained unmatched. The CDR3 runs 15 residues. In DNA form, the CDR3 reads TGTGCCAGCAGCTTATCTGGCGGGAGATACTACGAGCAGTACTTC. This encodes CASSLSGGRYYEQYF.

This clonotype was found many times. V usage is TRBV4-1 and J usage is TRBJ2-7, with 9 bases that match TRBD2. CDR1 and CDR2 from the germline V gene are MGHRA and YSYEKL. Germline trimming cut 4 bases from V and 2 bases from J; bases unmatched to any gene: 3. The CDR3 contains 14 residues. The CDR3, as DNA: TGCGCCAGCAGCCCCCTAGCGGGGCCCTACGAGCAGTACTTC. Residues: CASSPLAGPYEQYF.

This clonotype was recorded many times. The V gene is TRBV6-6, the J gene TRBJ2-1; 8 bases map to TRBD2. The V gene end was trimmed by 2 bases and the J gene end by 5 bases; junction bases not matched to a gene: 8. Germline assignment: CDR1 MNHNY and CDR2 SVGAGI (reference sequence). The CDR3 has 16 amino acids. The CDR3 reads CASSYGGAGAHNEQFF. CDR3 sequence (DNA): TGTGCCAGCAGTTACGGTGGAGCGGGAGCTCACAATGAGCAGTTCTTC.

There are many counts of this clonotype. This chain uses TRBV7-9 with TRBJ2-7; D is perhaps TRBD1 (6 bases). Trimming removed 3 bases from V and 5 bases from J, with 14 bases in between. The CDR3 length is 14 residues. From germline, CDR1 is SEHNR and CDR2 FQNEAQ (reference sequence). The CDR3: CASSFSTGQDEQYF. Here the CDR3 DNA reads TGTGCCAGCAGCTTCTCCACAGGGCAAGACGAGCAGTACTTC.

As to this clonotype: A read error may be the cause here, since a much bigger clone is one base away. The chain has TRBV7-6 and TRBJ1-5; D gene uncertain. CDR3 length: 15 residues. Per the germline V gene, CDR1 is SGHVS and CDR2 is FNYEAQ. In DNA form, the CDR3 reads TGTGCCAGCAGCTTAGCACAAGCCCCGGGTCAGCCCCCGCATTTT. Translation: CASSLAQAPGQPPHF.

This clonotype was counted ten times or more. This sequence joins TRBV4-3 and TRBJ2-3; D remains unclear. This CDR3 contains 15 residues. Trimming shortened V by 0 bases and J by 0 bases, and 7 bases separated the two germline ends. Germline V gene sequence: CDR1 LGHNA, CDR2 YSLEER. The CDR3 spells CASSQDPGSTDTQYF. The CDR3 bases are TGCGCCAGCAGCCAAGATCCGGGTAGCACAGATACGCAGTATTTT.

Regarding this clonotype: A much larger clone sits a single nucleotide away, making a read error possible. The rearrangement uses TRBV9 and TRBJ1-6; 7 nucleotides align to TRBD1. The CDR3 extends over 13 amino acids. In germline, CDR1 is SGDLS, CDR2 YYNGEE. CDR3 in amino acids: CPSGTVLDSPLHF. CDR3 coding DNA: TGTCCCAGCGGGACAGTACTAGATTCACCCCTCCACTTT.

The V call is TRBV19, the J call TRBJ1-4; D is uncertain. This CDR3 contains 16 residues. Germline V gene sequence: CDR1 LNHDA, CDR2 SQIVND (reference sequence). V dropped 7 bases and J dropped 8 bases, with 23 bases sitting between them. CDR3 loop: CASTTVDDREGEKLFF. Here the CDR3 DNA reads TGTGCCAGTACCACAGTAGACGACCGGGAAGGGGAAAAACTGTTTTTT.

On this clonotype itself: One base away lies a much larger clone, so this may be a sequencing read error. The rearrangement joins TRBV29-1 to TRBJ1-1; D may be TRBD1 (6 bases). Germline loops: CDR1 SQVTM, CDR2 ANQGSEA. CDR3 length: 14 residues. CDR3 bases: TGCAGGGTTGACACAGGGAAGGTCGGTACTGAAGCTTTCTTT. It codes for CRVDTGKVGTEAFF. Looking up the rest from reference TRBV29-1 and TRBJ1-1 gives the full variable domain: SAVISQKPSRDICQRGTSLTIQCQVDSQVTMMFWYRQQPGQSLTLIATANQGSEATYESGFVIDKFPISRPNLTFSTLTVSNMSPEDSSIYLCRVDTGKVGTEAFFGQGTRLTVV.

This chain uses TRBV5-4 with TRBJ2-3; D is perhaps TRBD1 or TRBD2 (5 bases each). The germline V gene has CDR1 SGHNT and CDR2 YYREEE (reference sequence). This CDR3 spans 15 amino acids. V lost 5 bases and J 0 bases, leaving 13 bases between the germline ends. CDR3 sequence: CASRSRGASTDTQYF. CDR3 bases: TGTGCCAGCAGGAGTCGGGGCGCGAGCACAGATACGCAGTATTTT.

This clonotype was picked up many times. The chain recombines TRBV20-1 with TRBJ2-7; D not resolved. This CDR3 contains 12 residues. From germline, CDR1 is DFQATT and CDR2 SNEGSKA (reference sequence). The V end lost 6 bases, the J end lost 3 bases, and 12 bases lay between the germline ends. The DNA of the CDR3 is TGCAGTGCCAGCCCTGACAACTACGAGCAGTACTTC. This translates into CSASPDNYEQYF.

The rearrangement links TRBV12-3 or TRBV12-4 to TRBJ1-1; D remains unclear. Trimming took 3 bases from V and 11 from J, leaving 13 bases between them. This CDR3 spans 12 amino acids. The CDR3 DNA sequence: TGTGCCAGCAGTTTCAGCTGGCGAGGGGCTTTCTTT. Its translation is CASSFSWRGAFF.

This clonotype has at least ten counts. The chain combines TRBV20-1 with TRBJ1-2; D is unresolved. Per germline, CDR1 DFQATT and CDR2 SNEGSKA (reference sequence). The CDR3 spans 13 residues. V dropped 3 bases and J dropped 0 bases, with 8 bases sitting between them. In nucleotides, the CDR3 is TGCAGTGCTAGTGTGTTTTCTAACTATGGCTACACCTTC. Encoded protein: CSASVFSNYGYTF.

As to this clonotype: A much larger clone differs from this one at a single base, so this may be a read error. The genes are TRBV6-1 and TRBJ2-7, with D perhaps matching TRBD2 (5 bases). The CDR3 is 13 residues long. V was pared by 4 bases and J by 3 bases, with 10 bases between. CDR1 MNHNS and CDR2 SASEGT come from the germline V gene. The CDR3 reads CASSVALDYEQYF. The CDR3 region has the DNA TGTGCCAGCAGTGTAGCGCTCGACTACGAGCAGTACTTC.

This clonotype has more than one count but fewer than ten. The chain couples TRBV12-3 or TRBV12-4 to TRBJ2-7, with D perhaps matching TRBD1 or TRBD2 (7 bases each). V was pared by 5 bases and J by 2 bases, with 13 bases between. The CDR3 sequence is 14 residues long. The DNA of the CDR3 is TGTGCCAGCAGTGTCGCAGGGGGGGCCTACGAGCAGTACTTC. It is translated as CASSVAGGAYEQYF.

This clonotype has just a few counts. A read error may be the cause here, since a much bigger clone is one base away. The gene calls are TRBV6-2 or TRBV6-3 and TRBJ2-1, with D hard to call. The CDR3 spans 14 residues. CDR1 MNHEY and CDR2 SVGEGT come from the germline V gene. The chain's CDR3 is CASTSGRWSNEQLF. The CDR3, as DNA: TGTGCCAGCACTTCGGGTAGATGGAGCAATGAGCAGCTCTTC.

Ten or more counts support this clonotype. J is TRBJ2-3 and V is TRBV5-1; 7 nucleotides line up with TRBD2. Trimming removed 4 bases from V and 3 bases from J; junction bases left unmatched: 8. The CDR3 length is 15 residues. CDR1 is SGHRS, CDR2 YFSETQ, per germline. The CDR3 protein is CASSERTSLTDTQYF. The DNA of the CDR3 is TGCGCCAGCAGCGAAAGGACTAGTTTAACAGATACGCAGTATTTT.

This clonotype was seen just once. One end of the junction varies from germline; a read error may be responsible. V gene TRBV7-3 combines with J gene TRBJ2-3; D possibly matches TRBD1 or TRBD2 (7 bases each). The CDR3 covers 17 residues. In germline, CDR1 is SGHTA, CDR2 FQGTGA. This CDR3 reads CASSSQGGGLSTDTKYF. DNA for the CDR3: TGTGCCAGCAGCTCCCAGGGGGGGGGACTAAGCACAGATACGAAGTATTTT. Full variable domain (rest looked up from reference TRBV7-3 and TRBJ2-3): GAGVSQTPSNKVTEKGKYVELRCDPISGHTALYWYRQSLGQGPEFLIYFQGTGAADDSGLPNDRFFAVRPEGSVSTLKIQRTERGDSAVYLCASSSQGGGLSTDTKYFGPGTRLTVL.

This clonotype was detected ten times or more. This chain links TRBV4-1 with TRBJ2-7, with TRBD1 matching over 7 bases. Trimming at V came to 2 bases and at J to 2 bases, leaving 9 bases not matched to a gene. This CDR3 spans 16 amino acids. From germline, CDR1 is MGHRA and CDR2 YSYEKL. This CDR3 reads CASSQSYRGPPYEQYF. The CDR3 DNA sequence: TGCGCCAGCAGCCAATCCTACAGGGGCCCCCCCTACGAGCAGTACTTC.

The genes are TRBV12-3 or TRBV12-4 and TRBJ1-2; TRBD1 might be the D (6 bases). This CDR3 region has 15 residues. V lost 2 bases and J 4 bases, leaving 14 bases between the germline ends. For the CDR3, the DNA is TGTGCCAGCAGTTTATTGGACAGATCCAGCTATGGCTACACCTTC. Its protein product is CASSLLDRSSYGYTF.

Concerning this clonotype: Being one base from a much bigger clone, this may be a read error. This CDR3 fails to terminate in the conserved phenylalanine or tryptophan, so it likely reflects a read error. The chain couples TRBV7-2 to TRBJ2-7; D may be TRBD2 (6 bases). Between the trimmed V and J ends, which lost 5 bases and 2 bases, there was a span of 7 bases. In germline, CDR1 is SGHTA, CDR2 FQGNSA. The CDR3 has 12 amino acids. This CDR3 reads CASSRTTYEQYS. In nucleotides, the CDR3 is TGTGCCAGCAGCAGGACTACCTACGAGCAGTACTCC.

This chain uses TRBV27 with TRBJ1-1; no clear D gene. V shed 2 bases and J shed 6 bases, with 25 bases lying between them. Germline CDR1 and CDR2: MNHEY and SMNVEV (reference sequence). There are 18 residues in the CDR3. The CDR3 loop is CASSLTPVGAGIVSEAFF. In DNA form, the CDR3 reads TGTGCCAGCAGTTTAACTCCAGTAGGTGCAGGCATCGTCTCTGAAGCTTTCTTT.